This section outlines one T cell receptor (beta chain) sequence together with its context. Its target is not known. This sample stems from a study of cytomegalovirus exposure and HLA in healthy donors. Trimming removed 4 bases at V and 4 bases at J, with 3 bases between. This CDR3 comprises 11 residues. CDR1 is SGDLS, CDR2 YYNGEE, per germline. Study-level findings and limits: It was reported that the classifier diagnosed cytomegalovirus status with high specificity and sensitivity in both the original and validation cohorts. Most sequenced TCRs were rare (though some public TCRs occurred in many donors).

Use of 60 Vbeta and 13 Jbeta primers characterized the PCR. Method: immunoSEQ multiplex PCR; TCRdb's copy keeps in-frame clones and lacks some. Among some 40,000 clones listed, over 75% were seen once. This receptor was identified in a man in his fifties or sixties in good health and CMV-seronegative. Sequencing was carried out using PBMCs. This chain links TRBV9 with TRBJ1-3; D not certain. CDR3 sequence: CASSPGNTIYF. The CDR3 coding sequence is TGTGCCAGCAGCCCAGGAAACACCATATATTTT.